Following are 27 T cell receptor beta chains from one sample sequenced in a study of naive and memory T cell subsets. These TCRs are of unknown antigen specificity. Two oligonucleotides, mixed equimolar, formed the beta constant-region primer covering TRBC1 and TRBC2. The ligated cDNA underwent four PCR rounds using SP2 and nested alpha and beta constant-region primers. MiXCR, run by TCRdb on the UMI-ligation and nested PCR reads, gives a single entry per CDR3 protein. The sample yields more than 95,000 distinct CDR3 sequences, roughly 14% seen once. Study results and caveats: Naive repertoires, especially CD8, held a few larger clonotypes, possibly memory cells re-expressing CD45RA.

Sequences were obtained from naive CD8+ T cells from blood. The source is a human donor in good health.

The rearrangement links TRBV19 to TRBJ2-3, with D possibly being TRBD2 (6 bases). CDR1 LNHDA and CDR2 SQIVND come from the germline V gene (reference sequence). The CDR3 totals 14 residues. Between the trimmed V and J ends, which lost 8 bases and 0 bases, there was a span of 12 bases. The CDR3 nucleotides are TGTGCCAGTTTAGCGGCCTCTAGCACAGATACGCAGTATTTT. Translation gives CASLAASSTDTQYF.

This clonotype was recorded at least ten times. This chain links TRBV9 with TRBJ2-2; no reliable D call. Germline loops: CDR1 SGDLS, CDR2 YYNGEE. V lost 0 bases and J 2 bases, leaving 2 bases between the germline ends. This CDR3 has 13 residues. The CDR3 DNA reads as TGTGCCAGCAGCGTAGGCAACACCGGGGAGCTGTTTTTT. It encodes CASSVGNTGELFF.

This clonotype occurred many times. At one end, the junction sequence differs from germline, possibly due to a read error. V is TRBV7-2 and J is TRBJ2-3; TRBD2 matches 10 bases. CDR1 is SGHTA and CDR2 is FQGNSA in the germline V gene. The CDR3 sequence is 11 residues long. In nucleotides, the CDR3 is TGTGCCAGCAGTTTCGGGACTAGCGCGCATTTT. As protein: CASSFGTSAHF. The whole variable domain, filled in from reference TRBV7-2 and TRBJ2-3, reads GAGVSQSPSNKVTEKGKDVELRCDPISGHTALYWYRQSLGQGLEFLIYFQGNSAPDKSGLPSDRFSAERTGGSVSTLTIQRTQQEDSAVYLCASSFGTSAHFGPGTRLTVL.

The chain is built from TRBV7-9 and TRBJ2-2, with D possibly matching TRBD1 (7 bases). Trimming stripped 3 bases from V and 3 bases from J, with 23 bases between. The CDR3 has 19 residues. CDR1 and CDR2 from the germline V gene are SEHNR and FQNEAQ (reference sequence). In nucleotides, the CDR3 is TGTGCCAGCAGCTTCGTGGAGGGACAGCGATGGGCGGACACCGGGGAGCTGTTTTTT. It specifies CASSFVEGQRWADTGELFF.

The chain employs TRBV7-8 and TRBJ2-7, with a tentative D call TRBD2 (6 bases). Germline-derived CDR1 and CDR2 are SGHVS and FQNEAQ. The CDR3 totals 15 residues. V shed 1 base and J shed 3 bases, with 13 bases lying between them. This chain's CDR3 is CASSLVGGIHYEQYF. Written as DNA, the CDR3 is TGTGCCAGCAGCTTAGTCGGAGGGATTCACTACGAGCAGTACTTC.

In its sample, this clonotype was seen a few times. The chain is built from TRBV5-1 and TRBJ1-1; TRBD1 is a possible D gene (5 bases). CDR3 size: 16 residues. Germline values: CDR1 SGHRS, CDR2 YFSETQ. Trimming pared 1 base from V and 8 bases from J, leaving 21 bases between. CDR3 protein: CASSLRQGEARAEAFF. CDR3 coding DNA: TGCGCCAGCAGCTTGAGGCAGGGAGAAGCCCGCGCGGAAGCTTTCTTT.

CDR3 DNA: TGTGCCAGCGGGTCCCGGGACGCGGACGAGCAGTACTTC. This gives the protein CASGSRDADEQYF. J is TRBJ2-7 and V is TRBV2; D possibly matches TRBD1 or TRBD2 (5 bases each). The CDR3 totals 13 residues. Germline CDR1 reads SNHLY; CDR2 reads FYNNEI. V gave up 8 bases and J gave up 5 bases, with 16 bases separating them.

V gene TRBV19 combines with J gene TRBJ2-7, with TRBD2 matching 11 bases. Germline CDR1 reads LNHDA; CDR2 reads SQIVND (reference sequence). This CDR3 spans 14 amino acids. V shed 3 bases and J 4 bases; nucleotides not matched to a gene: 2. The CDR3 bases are TGTGCCAGTAGTATGACTAGCGGGGCTTACGAGCAGTACTTC. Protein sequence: CASSMTSGAYEQYF.

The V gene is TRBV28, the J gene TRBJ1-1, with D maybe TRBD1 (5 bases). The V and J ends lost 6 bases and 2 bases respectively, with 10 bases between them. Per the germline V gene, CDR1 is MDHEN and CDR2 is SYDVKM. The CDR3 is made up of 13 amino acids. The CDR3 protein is CASSLRVNTEAFF. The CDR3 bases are TGTGCCAGCAGCCTCAGGGTAAACACTGAAGCTTTCTTT.

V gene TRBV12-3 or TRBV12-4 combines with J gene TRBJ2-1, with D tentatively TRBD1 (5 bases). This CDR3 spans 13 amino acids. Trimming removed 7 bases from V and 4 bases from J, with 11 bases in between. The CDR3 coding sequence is TGTGCCAGCAACCCAGACAGATACAATGAGCAGTTCTTC. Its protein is CASNPDRYNEQFF.

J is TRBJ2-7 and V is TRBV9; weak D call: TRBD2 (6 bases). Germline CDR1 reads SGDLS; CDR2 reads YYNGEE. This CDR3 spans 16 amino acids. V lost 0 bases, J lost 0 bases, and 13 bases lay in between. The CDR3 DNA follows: TGTGCCAGCAGCGTAGAGGGCGGGGCAAGCTCCTACGAGCAGTACTTC. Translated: CASSVEGGASSYEQYF. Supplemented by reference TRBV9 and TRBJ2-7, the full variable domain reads DSGVTQTPKHLITATGQRVTLRCSPRSGDLSVYWYQQSLDQGLQFLIQYYNGEERAKGNILERFSAQQFPDLHSELNLSSLELGDSALYFCASSVEGGASSYEQYFGPGTRLTVT.

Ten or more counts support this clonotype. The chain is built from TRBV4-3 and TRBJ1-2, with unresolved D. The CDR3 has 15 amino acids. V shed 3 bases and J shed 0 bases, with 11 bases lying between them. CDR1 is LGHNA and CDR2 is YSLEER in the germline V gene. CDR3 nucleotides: TGCGCCAGCAGCCAGAAGGTTGGAACTAACTATGGCTACACCTTC. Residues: CASSQKVGTNYGYTF.

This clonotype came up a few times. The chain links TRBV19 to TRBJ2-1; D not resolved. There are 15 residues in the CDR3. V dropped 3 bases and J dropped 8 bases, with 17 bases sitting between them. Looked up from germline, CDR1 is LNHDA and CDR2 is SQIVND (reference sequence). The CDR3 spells CASSILHDLSDEQFF. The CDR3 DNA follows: TGTGCCAGTAGTATCCTCCATGACCTCTCGGATGAGCAGTTCTTC.

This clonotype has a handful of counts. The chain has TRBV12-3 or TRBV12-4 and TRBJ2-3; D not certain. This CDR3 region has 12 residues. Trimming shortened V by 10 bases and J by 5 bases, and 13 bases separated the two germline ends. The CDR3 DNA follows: TGTGCCACCCTCCATTCCGAAGATACGCAGTATTTT. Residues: CATLHSEDTQYF.

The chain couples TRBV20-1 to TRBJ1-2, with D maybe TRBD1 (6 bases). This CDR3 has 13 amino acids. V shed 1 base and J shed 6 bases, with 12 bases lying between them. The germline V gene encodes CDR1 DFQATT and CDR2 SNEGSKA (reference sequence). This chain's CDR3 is CSARVLAGDGYTF. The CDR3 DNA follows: TGCAGTGCTAGAGTGCTCGCAGGGGATGGCTACACCTTC.

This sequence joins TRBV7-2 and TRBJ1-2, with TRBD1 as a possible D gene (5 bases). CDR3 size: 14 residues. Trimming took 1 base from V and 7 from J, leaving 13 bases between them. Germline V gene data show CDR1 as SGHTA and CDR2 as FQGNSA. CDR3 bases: TGTGCCAGCAGCTTAGTGGGGGGGGATGGTGGCTACACCTTC. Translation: CASSLVGGDGGYTF.

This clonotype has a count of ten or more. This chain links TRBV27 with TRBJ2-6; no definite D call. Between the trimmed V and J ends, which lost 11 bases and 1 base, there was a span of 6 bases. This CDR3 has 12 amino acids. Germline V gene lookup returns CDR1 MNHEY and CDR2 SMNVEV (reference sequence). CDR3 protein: CAGASGANVLTF. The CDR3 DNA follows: TGTGCCGGAGCGTCTGGGGCCAACGTCCTGACTTTC.

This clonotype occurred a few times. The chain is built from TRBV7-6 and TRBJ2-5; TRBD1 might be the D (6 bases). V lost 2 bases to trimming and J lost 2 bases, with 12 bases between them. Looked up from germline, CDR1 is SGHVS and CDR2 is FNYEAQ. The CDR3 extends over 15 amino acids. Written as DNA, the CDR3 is TGTGCCAGCAGCTTAATGGGACAATTACAAGAGACCCAGTACTTC. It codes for CASSLMGQLQETQYF.

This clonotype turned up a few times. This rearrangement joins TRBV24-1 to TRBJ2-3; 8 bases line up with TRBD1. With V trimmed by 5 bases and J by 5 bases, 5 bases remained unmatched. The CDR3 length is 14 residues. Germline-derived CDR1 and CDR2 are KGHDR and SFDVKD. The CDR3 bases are TGTGCCACCAGTGGGGCAGGGGGCCTAGATACGCAGTATTTT. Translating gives CATSGAGGLDTQYF.

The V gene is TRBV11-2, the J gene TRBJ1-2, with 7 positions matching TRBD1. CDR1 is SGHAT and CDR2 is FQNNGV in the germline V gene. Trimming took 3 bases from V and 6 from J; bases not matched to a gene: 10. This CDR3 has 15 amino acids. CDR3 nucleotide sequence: TGTGCCAGCAGCTTTACCGGACAGGCAAATAATGGCTACACCTTC. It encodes CASSFTGQANNGYTF.

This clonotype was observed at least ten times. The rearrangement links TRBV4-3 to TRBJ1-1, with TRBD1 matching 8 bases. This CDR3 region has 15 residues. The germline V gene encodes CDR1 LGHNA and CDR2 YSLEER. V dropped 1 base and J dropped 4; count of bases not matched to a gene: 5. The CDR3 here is CASSQGGQGSTEAFF. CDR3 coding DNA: TGCGCCAGCAGCCAAGGCGGACAGGGTAGCACTGAAGCTTTCTTT.

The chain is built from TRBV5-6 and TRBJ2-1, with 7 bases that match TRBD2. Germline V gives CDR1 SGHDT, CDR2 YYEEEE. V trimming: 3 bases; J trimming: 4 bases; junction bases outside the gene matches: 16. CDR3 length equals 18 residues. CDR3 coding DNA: TGTGCCAGCAGCTCCGACGGTGAAGCGGGGTTGGGGTACAATGAGCAGTTCTTC. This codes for CASSSDGEAGLGYNEQFF. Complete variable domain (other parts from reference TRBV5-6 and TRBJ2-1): DAGVTQSPTHLIKTRGQQVTLRCSPKSGHDTVSWYQQALGQGPQFIFQYYEEEERQRGNFPDRFSGHQFPNYSSELNVNALLLGDSALYLCASSSDGEAGLGYNEQFFGPGTRLTVL.

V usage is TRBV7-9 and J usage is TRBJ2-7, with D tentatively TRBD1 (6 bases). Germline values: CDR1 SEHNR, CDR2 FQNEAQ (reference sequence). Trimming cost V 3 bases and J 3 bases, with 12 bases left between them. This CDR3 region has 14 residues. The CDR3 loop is CASSFAGTNYEQYF. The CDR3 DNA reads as TGTGCCAGCAGCTTTGCCGGGACAAACTACGAGCAGTACTTC.

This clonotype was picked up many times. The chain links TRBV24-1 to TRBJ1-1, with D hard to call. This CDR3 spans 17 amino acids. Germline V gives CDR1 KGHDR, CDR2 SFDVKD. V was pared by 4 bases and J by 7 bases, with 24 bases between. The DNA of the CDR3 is TGTGCCACCAGTGACTCCGGGTCGGAACGGCCGGCGTTTGAAGCTTTCTTT. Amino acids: CATSDSGSERPAFEAFF.

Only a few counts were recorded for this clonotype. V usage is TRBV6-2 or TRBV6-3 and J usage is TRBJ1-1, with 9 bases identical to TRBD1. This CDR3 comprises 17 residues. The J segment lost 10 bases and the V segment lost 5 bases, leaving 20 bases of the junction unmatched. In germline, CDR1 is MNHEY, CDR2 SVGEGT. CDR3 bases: TGTGCCAGCAGTCTCGGGGAAACACAGGGGGCGAGGTACGGAGCTTTCTTT. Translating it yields CASSLGETQGARYGAFF.

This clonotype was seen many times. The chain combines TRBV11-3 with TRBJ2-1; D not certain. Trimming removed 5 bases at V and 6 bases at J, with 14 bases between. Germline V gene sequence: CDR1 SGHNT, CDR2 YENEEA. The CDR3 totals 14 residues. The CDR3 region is CASSRRSGLNEQFF. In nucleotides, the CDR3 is TGTGCCAGCAGCCGAAGATCAGGTCTCAATGAGCAGTTCTTC. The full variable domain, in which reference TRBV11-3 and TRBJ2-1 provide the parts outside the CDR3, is EAGVVQSPRYKIIEKKQPVAFWCNPISGHNTLYWYLQNLGQGPELLIRYENEEAVDDSQLPKDRFSAERLKGVDSTLKIQPAELGDSAVYLCASSRRSGLNEQFFGPGTRLTVL.

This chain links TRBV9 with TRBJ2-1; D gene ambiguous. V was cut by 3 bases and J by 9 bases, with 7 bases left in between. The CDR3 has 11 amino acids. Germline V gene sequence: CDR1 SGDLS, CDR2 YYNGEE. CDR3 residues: CASSGSREQFF. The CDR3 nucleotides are TGTGCCAGCAGCGGGAGTCGTGAGCAGTTCTTC.